Listed below are T cell receptor beta chains from one sample, sequenced in a study of long-term antiretroviral therapy in people with HIV. The protocol was immunoSEQ multiplex PCR, while the TCRdb copy is restricted to in-frame clones and leaves out a portion. The sample has tens of thousands of clones, around four fifths seen once. The specimen comprised unsorted PBMCs, sampled less than 6 years after starting antiretroviral therapy. All receptors come from a man younger than 40 with HIV. The CDR3 runs from the conserved cysteine through the conserved F or W. D genes are given only for firm matches. Clone size is stated in some rows and not others, as once, few, many or a class when expanded.

TRBJ1-2 NA TRBV7-2 TRBD1 CASSLPGQGHYGYTF TGTGCCAGCAGCTTACCGGGACAGGGACACTATGGCTACACCTTC
TRBJ2-3 NA TRBV7-3 TRBD2 CASSSPEGLAGGPTDTQYF TGTGCCAGCAGCTCACCTGAAGGACTAGCGGGGGGGCCGACAGATACGCAGTATTTT
TRBJ1-2 once TRBV5-3 TRBD1 CARRHRGLNYGYTF TGTGCCAGAAGACACAGGGGCCTCAACTATGGCTACACCTTC
TRBJ2-3 NA TRBV9 TRBD2 CASSVELYGGGSTDTQYF TGTGCCAGCAGCGTAGAGTTGTATGGGGGAGGGAGCACAGATACGCAGTATTTT
TRBJ2-7 NA TRBV6-1 TRBD1 CASSETGTGYLYEQYF TGTGCCAGCAGTGAAACCGGGACAGGGTACCTCTACGAGCAGTACTTC
TRBJ2-1 NA TRBV5-1 NA CASSLDRVFYNEQFF TGCGCCAGCAGCTTGGACAGGGTCTTCTACAATGAGCAGTTCTTC
TRBJ1-1 few TRBV19 NA CASSPALNTEAFF TGTGCCAGTAGCCCGGCGCTGAACACTGAAGCTTTCTTT
TRBJ2-3 once TRBV9 TRBD1 CASSAGTASTDTQYF TGTGCCAGCAGCGCAGGGACAGCTAGCACAGATACGCAGTATTTT
TRBJ2-7 NA TRBV7-3 TRBD1 CASSLRVAGGEYEQYF TGTGCCAGCAGCTTAAGGGTAGCAGGGGGCGAGTACGAGCAGTACTTC
TRBJ2-7 NA TRBV6-5 TRBD1 CASSPAGGRREQYF TGTGCCAGCAGTCCTGCAGGGGGAAGGCGTGAGCAGTACTTC
TRBJ2-1 NA TRBV7-9 NA CASSLEEYGREQFF TGTGCCAGCAGCTTAGAGGAATATGGAAGGGAGCAGTTCTTC
TRBJ2-5 NA TRBV5-6 TRBD2 CASSLGLAGGVETQYF TGTGCCAGCAGCTTGGGACTAGCGGGGGGTGTAGAGACCCAGTACTTC
TRBJ1-1 NA TRBV15 NA CATSSRGHTEAFF TGTGCCACCAGCAGCAGGGGCCACACTGAAGCTTTCTTT
TRBJ2-7 NA TRBV5-6 NA CASSVSREWMGLEQYF TGTGCCAGCAGCGTTTCCAGGGAGTGGATGGGGCTCGAGCAGTACTTC
TRBJ2-1 NA TRBV5-1 TRBD2 CASSFLTSGRADEQFF TGCGCCAGCAGCTTTCTCACTAGCGGGAGGGCCGATGAGCAGTTCTTC
TRBJ2-1 NA TRBV4-1 NA CASGPGGGSVNEQFF TGCGCCAGCGGACCCGGAGGGGGGTCTGTCAATGAGCAGTTCTTC
TRBJ1-3 NA TRBV5-1 NA CASKGAGNTIYF TGCGCCAGCAAGGGAGCCGGAAACACCATATATTTT
TRBJ1-2 NA TRBV7-9 NA CASSSSYGYTF TGTGCCAGCAGCTCGAGCTATGGCTACACCTTC
TRBJ2-3 NA TRBV7-9 NA CASSLGASTQYF TGTGCCAGCAGCTTAGGTGCGAGTACGCAGTATTTT
TRBJ2-7 once TRBV7-2 TRBD2 CASSLAAGRDEQYF TGTGCCAGCAGCTTAGCGGCAGGGAGGGACGAGCAGTACTTC
TRBJ1-1 NA TRBV2 TRBD1 CASSATGGDGNF TGTGCCAGCAGTGCGACAGGGGGCGATGGGAACTTT
TRBJ1-5 NA TRBV4-1 NA CASSQDLEGSYSNQPQHF TGCGCCAGCAGCCAAGATCTTGAGGGGTCCTATAGCAATCAGCCCCAGCATTTT
TRBJ2-1 NA TRBV4-1 NA CASSHGTVASYNEQFF TGCGCCAGCAGCCACGGTACAGTGGCCTCCTACAATGAGCAGTTCTTC
TRBJ2-2 NA TRBV30 NA CAWRDGLANTGELFF TGTGCCTGGAGGGATGGGCTTGCGAACACCGGGGAGCTGTTTTTT
TRBJ2-7 NA TRBV7-9 NA CASSPGVSYRGNEQYF TGTGCCAGCAGCCCGGGAGTGTCTTATCGGGGGAACGAGCAGTACTTC
TRBJ2-7 NA TRBV4-1 TRBD1 CASSQWTGPYYEQYF TGCGCCAGCAGCCAGTGGACAGGACCGTACTACGAGCAGTACTTC
TRBJ2-1 once TRBV5-6 TRBD2 CASSYGTSDYNEQFF TGTGCCAGCAGCTACGGGACTAGCGACTACAATGAGCAGTTCTTC
TRBJ2-7 few TRBV27 TRBD2 CASSFKAGGYEQYF TGTGCCAGCAGTTTCAAAGCGGGAGGCTACGAGCAGTACTTC
TRBJ1-4 NA TRBV13 NA CASSLGGEIGEKLFF TGTGCCAGCAGCTTAGGAGGGGAAATAGGTGAAAAACTGTTTTTT
TRBJ2-7 NA TRBV30 NA CAWSGDRLLEQYF TGTGCCTGGAGTGGAGACAGATTGCTGGAGCAGTACTTC
TRBJ2-2 NA TRBV5-6 NA CASSLYDTGELFF TGTGCCAGCAGCTTGTACGACACCGGGGAGCTGTTTTTT
TRBJ2-7 NA TRBV5-5 NA CASSRRTVEDEQYF TGTGCCAGCAGCCGGCGGACAGTTGAGGACGAGCAGTACTTC
TRBJ2-3 NA TRBV27 TRBD2 CASSLIRLAGRTDTQYF TGTGCCAGCAGTTTAATTCGGCTAGCGGGGCGCACAGATACGCAGTATTTT